A single T cell receptor beta chain is shown here with its context. RNA transcripts were the template for amplifying TCR beta CDR3 regions. HTBI primers were employed in a first-round RT-PCR of the TCR CDR3. Via MiXCR, TCRdb re-called the multiplex PCR reads, giving one row per CDR3 protein. The table records roughly 500,000 distinct CDR3 sequences, around a fifth of them present only once. CDR1 SGHKS and CDR2 YYEKEE come from the germline V gene (reference sequence). There are 14 residues in the CDR3. V shed 4 bases, J shed 3 bases, and the junction held 4 bases outside the gene matches. Orbital computed tomography and thyroid ultrasound, together with serum TRAb and thyroxine and clinical symptoms, were used for diagnoses. The data were taken from a study of T cells in Graves' hyperthyroidism and ophthalmopathy. Study-level background: Peripheral blood was taken when the disease was first diagnosed, before any treatment began.

This sequence originates from a woman in her seventies with Graves' ophthalmopathy. The rearrangement joins TRBV5-5 to TRBJ2-7; 10 bases map to TRBD1. The source material was blood. CDR3 in DNA: TGTGCCAGCAGCGCCGGGACAGGGGTCTACGAGCAGTACTTC. It codes for CASSAGTGVYEQYF. Complete variable domain (other parts from reference TRBV5-5 and TRBJ2-7): DAGVTQSPTHLIKTRGQQVTLRCSPISGHKSVSWYQQVLGQGPQFIFQYYEKEERGRGNFPDRFSARQFPNYSSELNVNALLLGDSALYLCASSAGTGVYEQYFGPGTRLTVT.